The 19 T cell receptor beta chains presented below share a single source sample, sequenced in a study of blood T cell repertoires in COVID-19. Profiling relied on immunoSEQ multiplex PCR, and the TCRdb table lists in-frame clones only, not all of them. This table has 200,000 to 250,000 clones, 80% to 90% appearing once. The sequenced sample consisted of PBMCs or T cells enriched from blood (not recorded which). These receptors were taken from a woman between 35 and 50 years old with acute COVID-19.

The V and J genes are TRBV4-3 and TRBJ2-7, with TRBD2 identical over 14 bases. The CDR3 length is 17 residues. CDR1 is LGHNA and CDR2 is YSLEER in the germline V gene. With 3 bases clipped from V and 1 base from J, the junction kept 5 bases outside the gene matches. CDR3 bases: TGCGCCAGCAGCCAGGGACTAGCGGGAGAGGGGTCCTACGAGCAGTACTTC. Translating it yields CASSQGLAGEGSYEQYF.

The gene calls are TRBV11-3 and TRBJ2-2; weak D call: TRBD2 (6 bases). Germline CDR1 and CDR2: SGHNT and YENEEA. The V gene lost 5 bases and the J gene lost 7 bases, with 20 bases spanning the gap. The CDR3 covers 16 residues. The CDR3 protein is CASSTGTSPMVGELFF. CDR3 sequence (DNA): TGTGCCAGCAGCACTGGGACTTCTCCAATGGTCGGGGAGCTGTTTTTT.

The rearrangement joins TRBV12-3 or TRBV12-4 to TRBJ1-1; D is undetermined. V dropped 6 bases and J dropped 6 bases, with 11 bases sitting between them. This CDR3 has 12 amino acids. The CDR3 spells CASSREVPEAFF. The CDR3 DNA reads TGTGCCAGCAGCCGGGAGGTCCCTGAAGCTTTCTTT.

The gene calls are TRBV4-1 and TRBJ2-7, with D possibly matching TRBD1 (5 bases). The V end lost 0 bases, the J end lost 3 bases, and 6 bases lay between the germline ends. The CDR3 extends over 13 amino acids. Germline CDR1 and CDR2: MGHRA and YSYEKL. The CDR3 loop is CASSQDQGYEQYF. DNA for the CDR3: TGCGCCAGCAGCCAAGATCAGGGCTACGAGCAGTACTTC.

This clone has ten or more counts. This chain links TRBV19 with TRBJ2-7; 9 nucleotides match TRBD1. CDR3 length: 13 amino acids. The V gene end was trimmed by 7 bases and the J gene end by 6 bases; junction bases not matched to a gene: 7. The germline gives CDR1 LNHDA, CDR2 SQIVND (reference sequence). The CDR3, as DNA: TGTGCCAGTAAGGGGACAGGGAGTACCGAGCAGTACTTC. Translated: CASKGTGSTEQYF.

The chain links TRBV11-2 to TRBJ1-1; 7 positions agree with TRBD1. CDR3 length equals 16 residues. With 4 bases clipped from V and 3 bases from J, the junction kept 11 bases outside the gene matches. Germline V gene data show CDR1 as SGHAT and CDR2 as FQNNGV. CDR3 amino acids: CASSSMTGRRDTEAFF. In DNA, the CDR3 is TGTGCCAGCAGCTCAATGACAGGGCGTAGAGACACTGAAGCTTTCTTT.

The chain has TRBV4-1 and TRBJ2-4; a possible D gene is TRBD2 (5 bases). The CDR3 length is 15 residues. Germline CDR1 and CDR2: MGHRA and YSYEKL. V shed 0 bases and J shed 8 bases, with 14 bases lying between them. For the CDR3, the DNA is TGCGCCAGCAGCCAAGATATGGCCCGGCGGGACATTCAGTACTTC. Its protein is CASSQDMARRDIQYF.

The CDR3, as DNA: TGTGCCAGTAGTATAGCGGCGGGGAGTGGCTACACCTTC. Its protein is CASSIAAGSGYTF. The chain recombines TRBV19 with TRBJ1-2, with D hard to call. Germline loops: CDR1 LNHDA, CDR2 SQIVND (reference sequence). The V end lost 1 base, the J end lost 7 bases, and 10 bases lay between the germline ends. This CDR3 contains 13 residues.

This chain joins TRBV29-1 and TRBJ2-7; 9 bases are a match to TRBD2. The CDR3 is made up of 12 amino acids. The J segment lost 7 bases and the V segment lost 4 bases, leaving 5 bases of the junction unmatched. CDR1 is SQVTM and CDR2 is ANQGSEA in the germline V gene. CDR3 bases: TGCAGCGTTGGTACGAGCGGGAGGGAGCAGTACTTC. Translating gives CSVGTSGREQYF.

The chain carries TRBV27 and TRBJ2-5; D is undetermined. Germline CDR1 is MNHEY and CDR2 is SMNVEV (reference sequence). The CDR3 has 16 amino acids. Trimming cost V 2 bases and J 1 base, with 14 bases left between them. CDR3 sequence: CASSLVPTAAQETQYF. CDR3 nucleotide sequence: TGTGCCAGCAGTTTAGTGCCTACGGCGGCCCAAGAGACCCAGTACTTC.

This clone appeared a few times. This chain links TRBV7-2 with TRBJ1-2; no definite D call. The V gene's germline CDR1 is SGHTA and CDR2 FQGNSA. Between the trimmed V and J ends, which lost 5 bases and 1 base, there was a span of 11 bases. The CDR3 consists of 14 residues. As DNA, the CDR3 is TGTGCCAGCAGCCCTGCAGGCCTTAACTATGGCTACACCTTC. This encodes CASSPAGLNYGYTF.

V gene TRBV28 combines with J gene TRBJ1-6, with 9 bases lining up with TRBD1. Germline CDR1 reads MDHEN; CDR2 reads SYDVKM. The CDR3 sequence is 14 residues long. Trimming removed 6 bases from V and 10 bases from J; junction bases left unmatched: 7. CDR3 sequence: CASRRTGERSPLHF. Written as DNA, the CDR3 is TGTGCCAGCAGGCGGACAGGGGAGAGGTCACCCCTCCACTTT.

The chain couples TRBV5-4 to TRBJ1-6, with 7 bases identical to TRBD1. Germline loops: CDR1 SGHNT, CDR2 YYREEE (reference sequence). V shed 3 bases and J 7 bases; nucleotides not matched to a gene: 4. The CDR3 is 14 amino acids. CDR3 DNA: TGTGCCAGCAGCTGGGGACAGAAGAATTCACCCCTCCACTTT. It specifies CASSWGQKNSPLHF.

This clone was detected only a few times. This chain uses TRBV24-1 with TRBJ1-1; no definite D call. Germline assignment: CDR1 KGHDR and CDR2 SFDVKD. There are 11 residues in the CDR3. The V gene lost 7 bases and the J gene lost 4 bases, with 6 bases spanning the gap. CDR3 DNA: TGTGCCACCAGACGGGGCACTGAAGCTTTCTTT. Amino acid sequence: CATRRGTEAFF.

The chain has TRBV13 and TRBJ2-7; D not certain. V was clipped by 5 bases and J by 5 bases, with 7 bases between them. Germline values: CDR1 PRHDT, CDR2 FYEKMQ (reference sequence). The CDR3 covers 11 residues. CDR3: CASSRRNEQYF. CDR3 nucleotides: TGTGCCAGCAGCCGGCGGAACGAGCAGTACTTC.

The gene calls are TRBV5-1 and TRBJ2-5; the D is unclear. Germline lookup yields CDR1 SGHRS and CDR2 YFSETQ. Trimming stripped 3 bases from V and 2 bases from J, with 8 bases between. The CDR3 contains 13 residues. The CDR3 bases are TGCGCCAGCAGCTCTATATCTCAAGAGACCCAGTACTTC. Its protein product is CASSSISQETQYF.

The rearrangement uses TRBV28 and TRBJ2-7; 9 nucleotides match TRBD2. The V gene end was trimmed by 4 bases and the J gene end by 6 bases; junction bases not matched to a gene: 16. The CDR3 covers 17 residues. Germline V lookup: CDR1 MDHEN, CDR2 SYDVKM. The CDR3 loop reads CASSSSWIAGVSSEQYF. The CDR3 region has the DNA TGTGCCAGCAGTTCCTCTTGGATAGCGGGAGTCTCTTCCGAGCAGTACTTC.

This CDR3 reads CASTRTGGMGELFF. CDR3 nucleotides: TGTGCCAGCACCCGGACAGGGGGCATGGGGGAGCTGTTTTTT. The chain couples TRBV11-1 to TRBJ2-2; 11 bases line up with TRBD1. This CDR3 is built from 14 residues. Losses at the gene ends were 7 bases for V and 8 bases for J; bases not matched to a gene: 6. Germline-derived CDR1 and CDR2 are SGHAT and FQDESV (reference sequence).

V gene TRBV11-2 combines with J gene TRBJ2-2, with 9 bases identical to TRBD2. This CDR3 spans 17 amino acids. The V gene's germline CDR1 is SGHAT and CDR2 FQNNGV. J lost 4 bases, V lost 1 base, and 7 bases had no gene match. The CDR3 here is CASSLVAGGPGTGELFF. The CDR3 DNA follows: TGTGCCAGCAGCTTAGTGGCGGGAGGGCCCGGCACCGGGGAGCTGTTTTTT.